The clone carrying this T cell receptor (beta chain) was recorded a few times. The sample originates from a study of cytomegalovirus exposure and HLA in healthy donors. PCR employed 60 Vbeta and 13 Jbeta primers. Profiling relied on immunoSEQ multiplex PCR, and the TCRdb table lists in-frame clones only, not all of them. The table has about 190,000 clones, under 80% seen once. At collection, donors were nominally healthy, but unrecorded immune exposures were probable. The clonotype comes from a man in his thirties or forties in good health and CMV-seropositive. Sequences were obtained from PBMCs.

CDR3: CASSKGGGDRARSGANVLTF. For the CDR3, the DNA is TGTGCCAGCAGCAAAGGAGGGGGGGACAGGGCCCGCTCTGGGGCCAACGTCCTGACTTTC. The V call is TRBV21-1, the J call TRBJ2-6; TRBD1, the table's D call, was not compared with the DNA. TRBV21-1 has pseudogene status. This CDR3 comprises 20 residues.